This T cell receptor (beta chain) was sequenced for a study of shared clonotypes between healthy human individuals. All of the donors resided in Nashville, Tennessee, and each was a Caucasian adult. V gave up 0 bases and J gave up 10 bases, with 10 bases separating them. The CDR3 loop spans 13 amino acids. CDR1 and CDR2 from the germline V gene are SGHTA and FQGNSA. Sorted-subset replicate PCR reactions were performed with about 190 ng DNA, corresponding to roughly 29,000 T cell genomes. Sequencing used immunoSEQ multiplex PCR; TCRdb keeps in-frame clones, though not all of them. This table holds some 1.1 million clones, approximately 77% found once.

This clonotype originated in a man aged 18 to 30 in good health. Some clones in this sample may be carry-over from other donors' samples. The rearrangement joins TRBV7-2 to TRBJ2-1, with D uncertain. Sequencing was performed on memory CD4+ T cells from PBMCs. Noted subset: CD45RA-negative fraction. For the CDR3, the DNA is TGTGCCAGCAGCTTAGCGATCGATCGGGAGCAGTTCTTC. Protein product: CASSLAIDREQFF.